The entry below gives a single T cell receptor (beta chain) sequence along with its context. This CDR3 is 13 amino acids long. V gave up 4 bases and J gave up 0 bases, with 6 bases separating them. These data are taken from a study of blood T cell repertoires in COVID-19. Study at large: The samples span acute and convalescent COVID-19 from the United States, Italy and Spain. The analysed material was cDNA or gDNA that came from T cells, B-cell-depleted T cells, or PBMCs.

Methods used by the authors: Nucleated cell counts were estimated from reference gene primer amplification. The assay was immunoSEQ multiplex PCR, and TCRdb's table has in-frame clones only and misses some. Clone size and V and J calls were adopted from that table, with D and trimming inferred from the DNA. Among 150,000 to 200,000 clones listed, approximately 90% were seen once. Source material: peripheral blood. The chain carries TRBV12-3 or TRBV12-4 and TRBJ1-1; D remains ambiguous. This clonotype was obtained from a human donor in a cohort sampled during active COVID-19. In nucleotides, the CDR3 is TGTGCCAGCAGTTCCGGTCTGAACACTGAAGCTTTCTTT. This sequence encodes CASSSGLNTEAFF.